This T cell receptor beta chain was recorded in a study of blood T cells in healthy people across ages. General study findings and limits: TCR beta diversity was tightly associated with the proportion of naive T cells. It was the long-lived donors that had more naive CD4+ cells and higher diversity than aged donors.

Alongside a J-beta primer mix, a sample-barcoded 5' primer served in a second PCR lasting about 7 to 12 cycles. All samples gave at least 3 million CDR3-containing paired-end reads. MiXCR, run by TCRdb on the 5' RACE reads, gives a single entry per CDR3 protein. The data show 800,000 to 950,000 distinct CDR3 sequences, roughly 52% seen once. Every participating donor contributed approximately 10 milliliters of peripheral blood through a draw. The CDR3 loop spans 16 amino acids. V lost 1 base, J lost 0 bases, and 10 bases lay in between. Germline V lookup: CDR1 SQVTM, CDR2 ANQGSEA. For this clonotype: The antigen is not known.

The gene calls are TRBV29-1 and TRBJ2-6, with D maybe TRBD1 (5 bases). The sequenced material came from blood. This TCR was recovered from a man aged 25-45 years in good health. The chain's CDR3 is CSVEVGPPSGANVLTF. In DNA, the CDR3 is TGCAGCGTTGAAGTGGGGCCCCCCTCTGGGGCCAACGTCCTGACTTTC.